These 6 T cell receptor beta chains originate from one sample sequenced in a study of Ad26.COV2.S vaccination and SARS-CoV-2 variants. Indicated treatment: about 20 received Ad26.COV2.S at low or high dose, single or two shots; roughly 5 received placebo; per-sample allocation not given. Collection of samples fell on day 63 after the first vaccine or placebo injection. Assay used: immunoSEQ multiplex PCR; TCRdb lists only in-frame clones, some missing. The profile covers about 350,000 clones, with less than 90% appearing a single time and around 11% taken by the ten largest. The sample consisted of peripheral blood, taken in a trial of Ad26.COV2.S vaccine versus placebo. The receptors here all came from a person aged 18-65 years who received the Ad26.COV2.S COVID-19 vaccine or a placebo.

This chain connects TRBV27 to TRBJ2-7; no clear D gene. Per germline, CDR1 MNHEY and CDR2 SMNVEV (reference sequence). This CDR3 has 13 residues. Trimming took 6 bases from V and 2 from J, leaving 11 bases between them. CDR3 loop: CASSSGPPYEQYF. For the CDR3, the DNA is TGTGCCAGCAGCTCCGGGCCCCCCTACGAGCAGTACTTC.

V is TRBV2 and J is TRBJ2-3; D remains unclear. The germline V gene has CDR1 SNHLY and CDR2 FYNNEI. The germline V and J ends were trimmed by 6 bases and 0 bases, with 10 bases remaining between them. The CDR3 consists of 14 residues. The CDR3 loop reads CASSSFGSTDTQYF. CDR3 sequence (DNA): TGTGCCAGCAGCTCCTTTGGGAGCACAGATACGCAGTATTTT.

This clone was detected ten times or more. The rearrangement links TRBV30 to TRBJ2-7, with 7 bases fitting TRBD1. Per the germline V gene, CDR1 is GTSNPN and CDR2 is SVGIG (reference sequence). V trimming: 3 bases; J trimming: 6 bases; junction bases outside the gene matches: 5. CDR3 length: 12 residues. The CDR3 is CAWRTGLGEQYF. CDR3 sequence (DNA): TGTGCCTGGAGGACAGGGCTCGGCGAGCAGTACTTC.

The chain combines TRBV4-3 with TRBJ1-3; D is undetermined. The CDR3 runs to 17 residues. Trimming pared 0 bases from V and 2 bases from J, leaving 14 bases between. The germline V gene has CDR1 LGHNA and CDR2 YSLEER. Written as DNA, the CDR3 is TGCGCCAGCAGCCAAGAGGGCAGATCCGGGACTGGAAACACCATATATTTT. It specifies CASSQEGRSGTGNTIYF.

This chain uses TRBV10-1 with TRBJ1-1; weak D call: TRBD1 (6 bases). V dropped 6 bases and J dropped 2 bases, with 16 bases sitting between them. Germline V gene lookup returns CDR1 WNHNN and CDR2 SYGVQD (reference sequence). CDR3 length: 15 residues. This CDR3 reads CASSVGQIINTEAFF. CDR3 in DNA: TGCGCCAGCAGCGTTGGACAGATAATAAACACTGAAGCTTTCTTT.

This clone has a single count. V gene TRBV30 combines with J gene TRBJ2-3; 7 bases align to TRBD1. Germline trimming cut 1 base from V and 8 bases from J; bases unmatched to any gene: 9. Germline V gene lookup returns CDR1 GTSNPN and CDR2 SVGIG (reference sequence). This CDR3 is 14 amino acids long. The CDR3, as DNA: TGTGCCTGGAGTGACCAACAGGGGAGACGTACGCAGTATTTT. This sequence encodes CAWSDQQGRRTQYF.